Sequencing of this TCR beta chain was carried out in a study of OX40 agonist ivuxolimab in advanced cancers. Across the study: Checkpoint inhibitors had been given previously to 35% to 50% of patients. Partial responses were achieved by three patients, of whom one had hepatocellular carcinoma and two had cutaneous melanoma.

Clones were sequenced by immunoSEQ multiplex PCR, and TCRdb holds only the in-frame ones, with some missing. The sample holds about 82,000 clones, about 90% seen once. Study findings and constraints: Dose levels from 0.1 to 3.0 mg/kg saw CD4+ and CD8+ blood T cells expand clonally by week 6.

Points on this clone: Its target is unknown.

This clonotype was obtained from an adult with an advanced solid tumor such as melanoma, head and neck, liver or kidney cancer. Source: CD4+ or CD8+ T cells sorted from blood, taken in a trial of the OX40 agonist ivuxolimab.

CDR3 in amino acids: CATSRPSLSGWYQPQHF. As DNA, the CDR3 is TGTGCCACCAGCAGACCCTCTCTGTCAGGGTGGTATCAGCCCCAGCATTTT. V and J are TRBV15 and TRBJ1-5; possibly TRBD1 for D (5 bases). V gave up 2 bases and J gave up 5 bases, with 19 bases separating them. Germline values: CDR1 LNHNV, CDR2 YYDKDF (reference sequence). This CDR3 spans 17 amino acids.